Given below is one T cell receptor (beta chain) in context. Libraries were prepared by immunoSEQ multiplex PCR; TCRdb keeps only in-frame clonotypes and omits some of them. The profile covers fewer than 250,000 clones, with about 85% appearing a single time and about 10% taken by the ten largest. The data are from a study of blood T cell repertoires in COVID-19. The overall study: Samples came from the United States, Italy and Spain, spanning acute and convalescent COVID-19.

Residents of about two dozen US areas, aged about 18 to 95 years, made up the participants. Participant-reported clinical history was the basis for cohort assignment. The CDR3 is 15 residues long. The V and J ends lost 3 bases and 8 bases, in that order; junction bases with no gene match: 8. The germline CDR1 and CDR2 sequences are SGDLS and YYNGEE. J is TRBJ1-6 and V is TRBV9; TRBD1 matches 7 bases. The sample comprised PBMCs or T cells enriched from blood (not recorded which). The TCR comes from a man aged 30 to 45 who had recovered from COVID-19. The CDR3 protein is CASSGQGSLDSPLHF. CDR3 bases: TGTGCCAGCAGCGGACAGGGCTCCCTTGATTCACCCCTCCACTTT. Together with reference TRBV9 and TRBJ1-6, the CDR3 gives the full variable domain: DSGVTQTPKHLITATGQRVTLRCSPRSGDLSVYWYQQSLDQGLQFLIQYYNGEERAKGNILERFSAQQFPDLHSELNLSSLELGDSALYFCASSGQGSLDSPLHFGNGTRLTVT.